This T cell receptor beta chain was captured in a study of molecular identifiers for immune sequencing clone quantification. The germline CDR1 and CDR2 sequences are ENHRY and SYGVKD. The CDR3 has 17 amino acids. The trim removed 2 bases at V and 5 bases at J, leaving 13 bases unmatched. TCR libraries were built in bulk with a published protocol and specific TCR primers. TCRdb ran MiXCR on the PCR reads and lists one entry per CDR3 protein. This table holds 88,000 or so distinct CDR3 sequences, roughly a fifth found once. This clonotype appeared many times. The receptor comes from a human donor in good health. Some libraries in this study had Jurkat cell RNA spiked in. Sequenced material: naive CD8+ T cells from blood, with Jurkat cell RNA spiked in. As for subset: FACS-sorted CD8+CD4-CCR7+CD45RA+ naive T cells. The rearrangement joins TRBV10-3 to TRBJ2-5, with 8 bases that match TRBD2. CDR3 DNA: TGTGCCATCAGTGAGGGGCTATCGGGAGGGCCTGCGGAGACCCAGTACTTC. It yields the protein CAISEGLSGGPAETQYF.